These T cell receptor beta chains were read from a single sample in a study of OX40 agonist ivuxolimab in advanced cancers. Some clones are missing from TCRdb's copy, which holds only in-frame ones; the method was immunoSEQ multiplex PCR. Of tens of thousands of clones in the sample, less than 90% were seen once. The sequenced sample was CD4+ or CD8+ T cells sorted from blood, obtained in a trial of the OX40 agonist ivuxolimab. The receptors originated from an adult with an advanced solid tumor such as melanoma, head and neck, liver or kidney cancer. Each CDR3 is given with its conserved first and last residue. The D gene is left open where the match is weak. Some rows mark clone size as missing; the rest say once, few, many or name a class of expanded clone.

>NA|NA|TRBJ1-1|TRBV5-6
TGTGCCAGCAGCTTAACGGGGCGCACTGAAGCTTTCTTT
CASSLTGRTEAFF
>NA|NA|TRBJ2-7|TRBV5-6
TGTGCCAGCAGCCCCGGGACCGAGACGTCGCAGTACTTC
CASSPGTETSQYF
>NA|NA|TRBJ2-1|TRBV18
TGTGCCAGCTCACAACAACAGAAAGTTTTGGGTTACAATGAGCAGTTCTTC
CASSQQQKVLGYNEQFF
>once|NA|TRBJ2-7|TRBV28
TGTGCCAGCAGTTTTCAGGTCGCCTACGAGCAGTACTTC
CASSFQVAYEQYF
>NA|NA|TRBJ1-5|TRBV5-4
TGTGCCAGCAGCTCACAGGGACGCAATCAGCCCCAGCATTTT
CASSSQGRNQPQHF
>NA|NA|TRBJ2-6|TRBV29-1
TGCAGCGTTGCCAGGGCTGGGGCCAACGTCCTGACTTTC
CSVARAGANVLTF
>NA|NA|TRBJ1-5|TRBV6-1
TGTGCCAGCAGTGAAGCACCGACAGATCAGCCCCAGCATTTT
CASSEAPTDQPQHF
>NA|TRBD1|TRBJ2-1|TRBV5-1
TGCGCCAGCAGCTTGGGACAGGGTGGTGAGCAGTTCTTC
CASSLGQGGEQFF
>NA|TRBD1|TRBJ1-4|TRBV6-1
TGTGCCAGCAGTCCCACGGGGCAGGGGGCTGAAAAACTGTTTTTT
CASSPTGQGAEKLFF
>NA|NA|TRBJ1-4|TRBV4-3
TGCGCCAGCAGCCCCCAAGACAGGTTTAATGAAAAACTGTTTTTT
CASSPQDRFNEKLFF
>NA|NA|TRBJ1-5|TRBV19
TGTGCCAGTAGTATGGGTACCGGGGCGGGCAATCAGCCCCAGCATTTT
CASSMGTGAGNQPQHF
>NA|NA|TRBJ2-5|TRBV7-3
TGTGCCAGCAGCTTACGCGTCCAAGAGACCCAGTACTTC
CASSLRVQETQYF
>NA|NA|TRBJ1-2|TRBV9
TGTGCCAGCAGCTCTTCGGTGGTGGGGAGCGATGGCTACACCTTC
CASSSSVVGSDGYTF
>NA|TRBD2|TRBJ2-7|TRBV5-4
TGTGCCAGCAGCACAGGACTAGCGGAGTACGAGCAGTACTTC
CASSTGLAEYEQYF
>NA|NA|TRBJ1-4|TRBV7-2
TGTGCCAGCAGCTTGGGACTGAATAATGAAAAACTGTTTTTT
CASSLGLNNEKLFF
>NA|TRBD1|TRBJ2-2|TRBV29-1
TGCAGCGTTGACGCCGGGACAGGGGGACCGAACACCGGGGAGCTGTTTTTT
CSVDAGTGGPNTGELFF
>NA|TRBD1|TRBJ2-3|TRBV18
TGTGCCAGCTCACCAAAAGGGGGCAGAGGCACAGATACGCAGTATTTT
CASSPKGGRGTDTQYF
>NA|TRBD2|TRBJ2-5|TRBV14
TGTGCCAGCAGCCAATTCGCACCGGGACTAGCGGGGGGGCCTGGAGAGACCCAGTACTTC
CASSQFAPGLAGGPGETQYF
>NA|TRBD2|TRBJ2-2|TRBV19
TGTGCCAGTACCCCTAGCGGCCTAAACACCGGGGAGCTGTTTTTT
CASTPSGLNTGELFF
>NA|TRBD1|TRBJ1-2|TRBV7-6
TGTGCCAGCAGCTCCCGGGACAGCTATGGCTACACCTTC
CASSSRDSYGYTF
>NA|NA|TRBJ2-7|TRBV30
TGTGCCTGGAGTGTACGGGGCTACTCCTCCTACGAGCAGTACTTC
CAWSVRGYSSYEQYF
>NA|NA|TRBJ2-7|TRBV5-6
TGTGCCAGCAGCCCGGGACGGAACCCCTACGAGCAGTACTTC
CASSPGRNPYEQYF
>NA|TRBD2|TRBJ2-1|TRBV7-2
TGTGCCAGCAGCTTAGCGCGACGGGAGGGCCGTTACAATGAGCAGTTCTTC
CASSLARREGRYNEQFF
>NA|TRBD2|TRBJ2-7|TRBV2
TGTGCCAGCAGTGATGGGCTAGCGGGGTACGAGCAGTACTTC
CASSDGLAGYEQYF
>NA|NA|TRBJ1-5|TRBV4-3
TGCGCCAGCAGCGAAGGGCGGTATAGCAATCAGCCCCAGCATTTT
CASSEGRYSNQPQHF
>NA|NA|TRBJ1-4|TRBV5-1
TGCGCCAGCAGCTTGGGTACTGGCGCTAATGAAAAACTGTTTTTT
CASSLGTGANEKLFF